These T cell receptor beta chains were read from a single sample in a study of cytomegalovirus exposure and HLA in healthy donors. Method: immunoSEQ multiplex PCR; TCRdb's copy keeps in-frame clones and lacks some. The repertoire holds 69,000 or so clones, with about 80% as singletons. Sample: PBMCs. All receptors derive from a man younger than 35 in good health and CMV-seronegative. Each CDR3 is given without its conserved first and last residue. The listing skips clone size in some rows; elsewhere it reads once, few, many or a size class.

clone_size v_call cdr3_aa
- TRBV30 AWSWGQPSGANVLT
once TRBV5-6 ASSLGDREGYGYT
- TRBV25-1 ASSEWGTGGDNNYGYT
once TRBV18 ASSPTGTSSSYEQY
- TRBV1 TSSQAGGYNEQF
- TRBV2 ATRLAGGTDTQY
- TRBV4-2 ASSQGTSGGDINEQF
- TRBV4-3 ASSWERANSPLH
- TRBV29-1 SVRGPAGGVEQY
- TRBV4-3 ASSQWRETFAGYT
- TRBV19 ASSIGTGQSARPQH
- TRBV5-1 ASSLGSGGSQETQY
- TRBV5-1 ASSLVAKRGAGELF
- TRBV28 ASSLSGQTEAF
- TRBV14 ASSPGQGVYGYT
- TRBV9 ASRRGGSLTEAF
- TRBV2 ASSEGDRGDYGYT
- TRBV15 ATSGWAVGRDGYT
- TRBV19 ASSLGTGNQPQH
- TRBV2 ASSPEGAMNTEAF
- TRBV2 ASSELGREYGYT
- TRBV27 ASSLRRGGTDTQY
once TRBV7-3 ASSLVSRDDYGYT
- TRBV28 ASSPRRGALNTEAF
- TRBV4-2 ASSLIQPSTGGSSYNSPLH
- TRBV6-6 ASSYEGVAEAF
- TRBV14 ASSQLTGGTDTQY